The present T cell receptor beta chain was sequenced within a study of T cell responses to AZD1222 COVID-19 vaccine. Looking at the study overall: Second-dose groups at about 4 or about 12 weeks were pooled.

Points on this clone: Its antigen remains unknown.

Sequencing was performed with immunoSEQ multiplex PCR; in TCRdb, only in-frame clones are kept and a portion is missing. Of 130,000 to 150,000 clones detected, under 95% appear once; the ten largest clones hold roughly 5.5%. Study-level results: CD4 TCRs associated with vaccination spanned spike, dominating at 160-218 and 743-854. The donor group comprised mostly white British people and more females; the analysis possibly underestimated clonal diversity.

Germline V gene lookup returns CDR1 SGHTA and CDR2 FQGNSA. Trimming left V 2 bases short and J 0 bases short, with 17 bases between. The CDR3 totals 18 residues. The chain is built from TRBV7-2 and TRBJ2-1; tentatively, D is TRBD2 (7 bases). The clonotype comes from an adult in good health. The input for sequencing was peripheral blood, taken on day 0 of AZD1222 vaccination. CDR3 amino acids: CASSLRVWGGGSYNEQFF. CDR3 sequence (DNA): TGTGCCAGCAGCTTAAGGGTTTGGGGGGGCGGCTCCTACAATGAGCAGTTCTTC.